This T cell receptor beta chain was sequenced during a study of identical twins. General study points: The study found weaker excess twin sharing in beta out-of-frame sequences. Models underestimated out-of-frame TCR alpha sharing in monozygotic twins.

With respect to this clonotype: The antigen is not known.

The CDR3 consists of 14 residues. The germline CDR1 and CDR2 sequences are SGHAT and FQNNGV. The V gene lost 8 bases and the J gene lost 1 base, with 15 bases spanning the gap. Each CDR3 protein gets one entry after TCRdb re-called the 5' RACE reads with MiXCR. The table shows roughly 250,000 distinct CDR3 sequences, with about 7% occurring only once. The same data also went into a second study, on yellow fever vaccine responses in identical twins. That work contributes: Twins reportedly mounted vaccine T cell responses that seemed partly convergent, partly personalized.

The chain employs TRBV11-2 and TRBJ2-7; D might be TRBD2 (5 bases). Sequencing was done on a sample of memory (CD45RO+) T cells sorted from blood. The TCR comes from a woman between 18 and 29 years old in good health. CDR3 residues: CASRSFGDSYEQYF. For the CDR3, the DNA is TGTGCCAGCCGCTCCTTCGGGGATTCCTACGAGCAGTACTTC.